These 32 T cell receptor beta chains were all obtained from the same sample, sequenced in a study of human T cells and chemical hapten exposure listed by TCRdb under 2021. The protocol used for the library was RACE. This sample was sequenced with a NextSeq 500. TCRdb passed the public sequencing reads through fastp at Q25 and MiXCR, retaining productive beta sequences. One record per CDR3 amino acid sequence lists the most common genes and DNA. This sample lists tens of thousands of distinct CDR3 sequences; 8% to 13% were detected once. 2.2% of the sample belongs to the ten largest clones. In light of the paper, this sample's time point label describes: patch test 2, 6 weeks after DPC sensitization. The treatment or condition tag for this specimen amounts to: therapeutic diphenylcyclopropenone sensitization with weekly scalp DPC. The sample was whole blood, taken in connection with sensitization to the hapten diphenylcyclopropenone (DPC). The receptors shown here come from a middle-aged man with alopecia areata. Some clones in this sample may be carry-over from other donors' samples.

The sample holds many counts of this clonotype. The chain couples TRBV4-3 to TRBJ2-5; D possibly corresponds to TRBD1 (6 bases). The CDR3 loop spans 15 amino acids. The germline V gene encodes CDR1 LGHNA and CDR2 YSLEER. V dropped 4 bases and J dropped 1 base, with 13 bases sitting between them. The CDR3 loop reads CASSPARTVQETQYF. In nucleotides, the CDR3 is TGCGCCAGCAGCCCGGCTCGGACAGTCCAAGAGACCCAGTACTTC.

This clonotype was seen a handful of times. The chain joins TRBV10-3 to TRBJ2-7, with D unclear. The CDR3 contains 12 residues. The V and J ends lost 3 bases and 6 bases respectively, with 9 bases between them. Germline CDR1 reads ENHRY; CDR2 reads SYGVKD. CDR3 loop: CAISDRFFEQYF. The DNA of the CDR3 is TGTGCCATCAGTGACCGCTTCTTCGAGCAGTACTTC.

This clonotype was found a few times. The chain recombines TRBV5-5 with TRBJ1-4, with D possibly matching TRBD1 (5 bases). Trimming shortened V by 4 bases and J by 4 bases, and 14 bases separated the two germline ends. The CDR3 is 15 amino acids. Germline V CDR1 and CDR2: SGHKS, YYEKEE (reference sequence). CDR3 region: CASSHRDGSNEKLFF. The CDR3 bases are TGTGCCAGCAGCCACCGGGACGGCAGTAATGAAAAACTGTTTTTT.

DNA for the CDR3: TGCAGTGCTAGAGCCATAGGACTAGCTTCAGATACGCAGTATTTT. Its translation: CSARAIGLASDTQYF. The chain combines TRBV20-1 with TRBJ2-3; 8 nucleotides match TRBD2. From germline, CDR1 is DFQATT and CDR2 SNEGSKA (reference sequence). V lost 1 base to trimming and J lost 4 bases; unmatched junction nucleotides: 7. The CDR3 length is 15 residues.

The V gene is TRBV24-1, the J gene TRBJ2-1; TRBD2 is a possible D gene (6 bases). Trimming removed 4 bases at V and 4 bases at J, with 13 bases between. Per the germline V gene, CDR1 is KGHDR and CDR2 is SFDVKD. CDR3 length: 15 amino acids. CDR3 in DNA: TGTGCCACCAGTGAAAGGACTATGACTTACAATGAGCAGTTCTTC. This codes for CATSERTMTYNEQFF.

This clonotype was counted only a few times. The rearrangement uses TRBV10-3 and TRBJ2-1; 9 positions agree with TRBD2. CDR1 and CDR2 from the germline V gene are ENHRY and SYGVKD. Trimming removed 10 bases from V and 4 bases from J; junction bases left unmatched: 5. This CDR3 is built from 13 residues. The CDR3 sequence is CATRLAEYNEQFF. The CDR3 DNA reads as TGTGCCACCAGACTAGCGGAATACAATGAGCAGTTCTTC.

Here the CDR3 reads CAISVGTDFQQYV. DNA for the CDR3: TGTGCCATCAGTGTTGGGACCGACTTTCAGCAGTACGTC. This chain uses TRBV10-3 with TRBJ2-7; possibly TRBD1 or TRBD2 for D (5 bases each). The germline V gene encodes CDR1 ENHRY and CDR2 SYGVKD. Trimming cost V 4 bases and J 8 bases, with 15 bases left between them. The CDR3 runs to 13 residues.

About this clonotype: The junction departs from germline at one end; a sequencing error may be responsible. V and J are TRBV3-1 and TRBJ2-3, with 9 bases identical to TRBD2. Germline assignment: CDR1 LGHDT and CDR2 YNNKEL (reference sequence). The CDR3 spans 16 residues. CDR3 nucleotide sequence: TGTGCCAGCAGACAAGATTGGGCTAGCGGGGACGATACGCAGTATTTT. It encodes CASRQDWASGDDTQYF.

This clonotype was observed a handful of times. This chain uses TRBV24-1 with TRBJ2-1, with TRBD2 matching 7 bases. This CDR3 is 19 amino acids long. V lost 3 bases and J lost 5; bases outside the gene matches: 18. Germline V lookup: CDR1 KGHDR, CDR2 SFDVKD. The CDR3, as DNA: TGTGCCACCAGTGATACCGTCTTTCTGGGGGGGAAACCCCACAATGAGCAGTTCTTC. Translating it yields CATSDTVFLGGKPHNEQFF.

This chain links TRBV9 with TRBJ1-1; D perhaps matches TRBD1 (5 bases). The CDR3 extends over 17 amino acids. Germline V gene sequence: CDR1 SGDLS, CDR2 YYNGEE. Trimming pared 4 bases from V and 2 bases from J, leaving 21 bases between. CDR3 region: CASSLDQVLGGNTEAFF. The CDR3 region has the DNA TGTGCCAGCAGCTTAGACCAGGTCCTCGGGGGTAACACTGAAGCTTTCTTT.

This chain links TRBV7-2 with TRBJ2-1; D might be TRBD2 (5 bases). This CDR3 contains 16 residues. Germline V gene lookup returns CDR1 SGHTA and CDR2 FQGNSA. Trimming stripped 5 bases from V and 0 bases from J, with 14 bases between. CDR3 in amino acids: CASSPDLLISYNEQFF. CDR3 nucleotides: TGTGCCAGCAGCCCGGACTTACTAATCTCCTACAATGAGCAGTTCTTC.

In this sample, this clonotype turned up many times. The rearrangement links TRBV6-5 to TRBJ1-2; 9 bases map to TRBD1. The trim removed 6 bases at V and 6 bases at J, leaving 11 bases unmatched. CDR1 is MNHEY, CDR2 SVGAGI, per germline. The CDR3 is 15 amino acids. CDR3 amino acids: CASRRGQGISDGYTF. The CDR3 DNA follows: TGTGCCAGCAGGCGGGGACAGGGAATCTCGGATGGCTACACCTTC.

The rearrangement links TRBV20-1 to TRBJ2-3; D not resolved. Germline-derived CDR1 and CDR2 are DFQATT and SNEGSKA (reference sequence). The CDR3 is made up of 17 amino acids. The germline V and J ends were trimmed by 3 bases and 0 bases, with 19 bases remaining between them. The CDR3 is CSASRTQSWYSTDTQYF. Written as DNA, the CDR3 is TGCAGTGCTAGTAGGACCCAGTCGTGGTATAGCACAGATACGCAGTATTTT.

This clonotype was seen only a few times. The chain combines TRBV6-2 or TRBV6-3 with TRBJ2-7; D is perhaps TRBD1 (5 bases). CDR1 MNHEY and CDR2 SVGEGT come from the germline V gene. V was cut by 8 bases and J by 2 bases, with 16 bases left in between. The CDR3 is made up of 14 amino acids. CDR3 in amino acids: CASGVKGIAYEQYV. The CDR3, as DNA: TGTGCCAGCGGGGTGAAGGGGATAGCCTACGAGCAGTACGTC.

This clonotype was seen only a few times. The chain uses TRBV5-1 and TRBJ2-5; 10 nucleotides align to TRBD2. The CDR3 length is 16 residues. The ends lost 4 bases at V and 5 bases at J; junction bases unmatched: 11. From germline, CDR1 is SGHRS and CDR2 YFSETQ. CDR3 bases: TGCGCCAGCAGCACTGGGACTAGCGATCGGTTGGAGACCCAGTACTTC. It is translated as CASSTGTSDRLETQYF.

DNA for the CDR3: TGTGCCAGCAGTCTTCTCGGAAAGGATTCACCCCTCCACTTT. Encoded protein: CASSLLGKDSPLHF. The chain joins TRBV25-1 to TRBJ1-6; D is undetermined. V lost 5 bases and J lost 8, with 13 bases in between. Germline V CDR1 and CDR2: MGHDK, SYGVNS. The CDR3 has 14 amino acids.

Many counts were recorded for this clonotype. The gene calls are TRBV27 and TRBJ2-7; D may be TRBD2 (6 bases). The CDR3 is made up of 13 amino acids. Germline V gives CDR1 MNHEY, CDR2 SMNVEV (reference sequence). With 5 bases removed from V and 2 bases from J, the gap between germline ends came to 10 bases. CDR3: CASSPRGAYEQYF. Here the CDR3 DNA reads TGTGCCAGCAGTCCGCGGGGCGCCTACGAGCAGTACTTC.

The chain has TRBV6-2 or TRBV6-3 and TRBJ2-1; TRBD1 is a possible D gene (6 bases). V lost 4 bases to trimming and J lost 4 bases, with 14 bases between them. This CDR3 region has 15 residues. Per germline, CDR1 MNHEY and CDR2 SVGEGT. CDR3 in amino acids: CASSFTGSPYNEQFF. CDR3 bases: TGTGCCAGCAGTTTCACAGGGTCGCCTTACAATGAGCAGTTCTTC.

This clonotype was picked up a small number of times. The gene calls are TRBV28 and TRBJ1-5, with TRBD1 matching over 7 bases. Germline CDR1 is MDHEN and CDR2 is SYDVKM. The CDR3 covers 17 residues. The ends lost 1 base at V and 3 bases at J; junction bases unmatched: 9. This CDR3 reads CASSLLRGQTHNQPQHF. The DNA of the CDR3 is TGTGCCAGCAGTTTATTGAGGGGACAGACACACAATCAGCCCCAGCATTTT.

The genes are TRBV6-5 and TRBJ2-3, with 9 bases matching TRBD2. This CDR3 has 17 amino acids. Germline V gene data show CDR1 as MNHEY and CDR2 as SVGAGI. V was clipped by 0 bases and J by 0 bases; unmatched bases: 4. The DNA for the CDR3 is TGTGCCAGCAGTTACTCTAGGAGCGGGGGGAGCACAGATACGCAGTATTTT. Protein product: CASSYSRSGGSTDTQYF.

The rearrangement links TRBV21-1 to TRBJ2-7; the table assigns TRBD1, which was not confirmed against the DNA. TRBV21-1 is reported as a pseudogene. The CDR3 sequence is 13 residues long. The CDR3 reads CAKKDRETYEQYV. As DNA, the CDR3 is TGTGCCAAGAAGGACAGGGAGACCTACGAGCAGTACGTC.

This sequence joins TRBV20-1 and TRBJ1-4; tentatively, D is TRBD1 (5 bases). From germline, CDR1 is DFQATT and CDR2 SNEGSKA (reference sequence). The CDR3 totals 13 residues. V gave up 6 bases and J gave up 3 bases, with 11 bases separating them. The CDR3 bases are TGCAGTGCCAAGGAGGGGTCTAATGAAAAACTGTTTTTT. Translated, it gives CSAKEGSNEKLFF.

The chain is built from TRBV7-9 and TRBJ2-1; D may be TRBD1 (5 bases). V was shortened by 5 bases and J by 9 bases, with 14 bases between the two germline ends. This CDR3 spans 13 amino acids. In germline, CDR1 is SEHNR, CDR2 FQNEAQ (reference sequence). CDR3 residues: CASSPGVRGEQFF. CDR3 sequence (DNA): TGTGCCAGCAGCCCCGGAGTTAGGGGTGAGCAGTTCTTC.

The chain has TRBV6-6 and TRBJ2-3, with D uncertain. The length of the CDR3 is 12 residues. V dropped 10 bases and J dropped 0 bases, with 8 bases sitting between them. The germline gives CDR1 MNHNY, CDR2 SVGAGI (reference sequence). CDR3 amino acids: CATRASTDTQYF. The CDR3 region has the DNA TGTGCCACCAGAGCAAGCACAGATACGCAGTATTTT.

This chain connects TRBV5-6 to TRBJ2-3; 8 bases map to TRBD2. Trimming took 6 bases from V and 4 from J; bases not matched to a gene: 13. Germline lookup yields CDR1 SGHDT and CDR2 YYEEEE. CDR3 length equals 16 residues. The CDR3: CASNSHVAGRPDTQYF. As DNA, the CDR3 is TGTGCCAGCAACAGTCATGTAGCGGGGCGCCCAGATACGCAGTATTTT. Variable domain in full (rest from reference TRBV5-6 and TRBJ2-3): DAGVTQSPTHLIKTRGQQVTLRCSPKSGHDTVSWYQQALGQGPQFIFQYYEEEERQRGNFPDRFSGHQFPNYSSELNVNALLLGDSALYLCASNSHVAGRPDTQYFGPGTRLTVL.

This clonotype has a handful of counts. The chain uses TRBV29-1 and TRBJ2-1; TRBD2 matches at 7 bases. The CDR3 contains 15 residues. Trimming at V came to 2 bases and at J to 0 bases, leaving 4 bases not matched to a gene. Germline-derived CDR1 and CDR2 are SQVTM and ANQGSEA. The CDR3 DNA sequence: TGCAGCGTTGAACGCCTAGCGGACTCCTACAATGAGCAGTTCTTC. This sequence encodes CSVERLADSYNEQFF.

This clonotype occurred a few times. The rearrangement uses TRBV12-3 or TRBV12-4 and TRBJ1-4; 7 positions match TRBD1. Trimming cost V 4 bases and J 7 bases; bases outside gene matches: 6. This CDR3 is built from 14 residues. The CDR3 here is CASSSGQGGEKLFF. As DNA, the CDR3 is TGTGCCAGCAGTTCGGGGCAGGGGGGTGAAAAACTGTTTTTT.

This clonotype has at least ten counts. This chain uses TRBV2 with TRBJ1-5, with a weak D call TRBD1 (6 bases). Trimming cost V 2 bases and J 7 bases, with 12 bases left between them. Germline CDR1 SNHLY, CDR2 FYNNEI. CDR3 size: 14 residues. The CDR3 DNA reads TGTGCCAGCAGTGAATCAGGGGTAAGGCAGCCCCAGCATTTT. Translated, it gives CASSESGVRQPQHF.

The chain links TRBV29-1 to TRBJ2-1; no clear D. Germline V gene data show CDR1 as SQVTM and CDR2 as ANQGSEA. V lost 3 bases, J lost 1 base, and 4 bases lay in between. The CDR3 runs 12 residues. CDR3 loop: CSVEVSYNEQFF. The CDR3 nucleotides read TGCAGCGTTGAGGTATCCTACAATGAGCAGTTCTTC.

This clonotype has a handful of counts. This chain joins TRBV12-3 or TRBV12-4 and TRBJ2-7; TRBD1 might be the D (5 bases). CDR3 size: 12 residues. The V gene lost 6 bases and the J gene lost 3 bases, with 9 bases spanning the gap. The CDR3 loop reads CASSPGFYEQYF. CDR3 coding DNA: TGTGCCAGCAGCCCAGGGTTCTACGAGCAGTACTTC.

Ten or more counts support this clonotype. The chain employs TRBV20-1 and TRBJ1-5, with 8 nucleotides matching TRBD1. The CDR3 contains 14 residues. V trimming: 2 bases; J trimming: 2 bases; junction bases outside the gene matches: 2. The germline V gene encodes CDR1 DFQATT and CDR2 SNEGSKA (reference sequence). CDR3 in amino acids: CSARTGGGNQPQHF. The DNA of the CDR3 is TGCAGTGCTAGAACAGGGGGAGGCAATCAGCCCCAGCATTTT.

The CDR3 loop is CAISELAGDNEQFF. CDR3 DNA sequence: TGTGCCATCAGTGAGCTAGCGGGGGACAATGAGCAGTTCTTC. J is TRBJ2-1 and V is TRBV10-3; 10 bases agree with TRBD2. Germline CDR1 ENHRY, CDR2 SYGVKD. There are 14 residues in the CDR3. V lost 2 bases to trimming and J lost 5 bases; unmatched junction nucleotides: 0.